This T cell receptor (beta chain) was sequenced during a study of shared clonotypes between healthy human individuals. Overall study: Per donor, CD8 memory used one plate, CD8 naive used two, CD4 memory used three and CD4 naive used three. Study-level findings and limits: The naive CD4 repertoires of four donors were compared, and around 5% of clonotypes were shared.

Samples underwent the assay at deep level. In the authors' workflow: ImmunoSEQ junction-only sequences lacked quality scores, so their filtering differed. Sequenced by immunoSEQ multiplex PCR; TCRdb stores in-frame clones only, minus some. V, J and clone size are taken as reported in that table, and D and trimming were inferred from the DNA itself. Of about 600,000 clones listed, almost 97% are singletons. About this clone: Its antigen is unidentified.

The CDR3 is 16 residues long. V lost 3 bases to trimming and J lost 0 bases, with 11 bases between them. Germline CDR1 and CDR2: SEHNR and FQNEAQ (reference sequence). The chain has TRBV7-9 and TRBJ1-4; possibly TRBD1 for D (5 bases). This TCR derives from a woman in her 30s in good health. Source material: naive CD4+ T cells sorted from blood. Subset of the sample: CD45RA+ positively selected. CDR3: CASSLGDPSTNEKLFF. The CDR3 DNA sequence: TGTGCCAGCAGCTTGGGGGACCCATCAACTAATGAAAAACTGTTTTTT.